Following are 5 T cell receptor beta chains from one sample sequenced in a study of beta chain features in type 1 diabetes. As every portion of the isolated RNA was reverse transcribed, the sequencing read expressed TCRB transcripts. The method was immunoSEQ multiplex PCR; TCRdb's version includes in-frame clones alone and lacks a portion of them. The sample consists of under 350,000 clones, around 7.8% of them appearing once. Sequenced input: central memory CD4+ T cells from blood. The receptors come from a woman under 30 in good health.

This clone was observed a few times. V usage is TRBV7-2 and J usage is TRBJ1-6; D remains ambiguous. Germline V gene sequence: CDR1 SGHTA, CDR2 FQGNSA. This CDR3 has 17 residues. Trimming removed 3 bases at V and 5 bases at J, with 17 bases between. CDR3 loop: CASSFNIRGSNNSPLHF. For the CDR3, the DNA is TGTGCCAGCAGCTTCAATATTCGAGGATCCAATAATTCACCCCTCCACTTT.

This clone was seen ten or more times. This chain links TRBV11-2 with TRBJ1-1; 8 positions match TRBD1. The CDR3 is 15 amino acids. From germline, CDR1 is SGHAT and CDR2 FQNNGV. Trimming at V came to 0 bases and at J to 4 bases, leaving 4 bases not matched to a gene. The CDR3 region is CASSLDSTGVTEAFF. The CDR3 DNA reads as TGTGCCAGCAGCTTAGACTCGACAGGGGTCACTGAAGCTTTCTTT.

The chain links TRBV5-4 to TRBJ2-1; D call uncertain. CDR3 length equals 13 residues. The V gene's germline CDR1 is SGHNT and CDR2 YYREEE (reference sequence). The germline V and J ends were trimmed by 1 base and 8 bases, with 10 bases remaining between them. This CDR3 is CASSLWQTDEQFF. Here the CDR3 DNA reads TGTGCCAGCAGCTTGTGGCAGACCGATGAGCAGTTCTTC.

The chain has TRBV6-6 and TRBJ1-2, with a possible D match to TRBD1 (5 bases). Trimming pared 5 bases from V and 3 bases from J, leaving 10 bases between. This CDR3 has 13 amino acids. Germline-derived CDR1 and CDR2 are MNHNY and SVGAGI (reference sequence). This chain's CDR3 is CASSPGRDYGYTF. The CDR3 region has the DNA TGTGCCAGCAGTCCAGGGAGAGACTATGGCTACACCTTC.

This clone was recorded many times. The gene calls are TRBV25-1 and TRBJ2-5; 8 bases are a match to TRBD1. V dropped 8 bases and J dropped 2; count of bases not matched to a gene: 7. This CDR3 region has 14 residues. Per germline, CDR1 MGHDK and CDR2 SYGVNS. CDR3 in DNA: TGTGCCAGCGGACATCGGGACAGGCAAGAGACCCAGTACTTC. Amino acids: CASGHRDRQETQYF.